Sequencing of this T cell receptor beta chain was carried out in a study of blood T cell repertoires in COVID-19. Repertoires were generated with immunoSEQ multiplex PCR, while TCRdb's copy carries only in-frame clones and drops some. The top ten hold 7.3% of the sample, which has 300,000 to 350,000 clones, about nine tenths seen once. The sample taken for sequencing was peripheral blood. This TCR was sampled from a woman in her 70s with COVID-19, enrolled during active disease.

Here the CDR3 reads CASSQEREMGTEAFF. CDR3 in DNA: TGCGCCAGCAGCCAAGAACGGGAGATGGGCACTGAAGCTTTCTTT. The gene calls are TRBV4-1 and TRBJ1-1, with D unresolved. V lost 0 bases to trimming and J lost 4 bases, with 12 bases between them. The CDR3 length is 15 residues. Germline V CDR1 and CDR2: MGHRA, YSYEKL.